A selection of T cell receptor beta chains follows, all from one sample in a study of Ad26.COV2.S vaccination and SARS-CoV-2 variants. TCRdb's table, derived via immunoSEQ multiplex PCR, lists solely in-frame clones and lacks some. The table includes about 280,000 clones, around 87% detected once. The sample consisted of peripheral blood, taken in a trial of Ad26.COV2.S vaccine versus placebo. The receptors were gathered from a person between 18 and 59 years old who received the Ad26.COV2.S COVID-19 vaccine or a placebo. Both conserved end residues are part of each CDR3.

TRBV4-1 CASSLLQGMAEAFF
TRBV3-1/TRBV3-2 CASSSVIGDTQYF
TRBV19 CASSFQRGTNTGELFF
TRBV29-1 CSVEPDTPVVDTQYF
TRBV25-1 CASSEGVGGSTDTQYF
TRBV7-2 CASSLGGQGSGELFF
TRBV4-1 CASSQLGTVKETQYF
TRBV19 CASSIVRGLNTEAFF
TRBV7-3 CASSPRVSGGPTNTQYF
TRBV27 CASTTHRGGRSGNTIYF
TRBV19 CASSPRTGENTEAFF
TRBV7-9 CASSLVPDSYEQYF
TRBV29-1 CSVANSLDSYEQYF
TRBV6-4 CASSATFTEYEQFF
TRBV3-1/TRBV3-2 CASSQDGTAVEKLFF
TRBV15 CATSKRTGSVDTEAFF
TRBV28 CASKDQEGVYSNQPQHF
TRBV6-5 CASRVQGNYGYTF
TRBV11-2 CASSLYQETQYF
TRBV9 CASSPRLAGGADTQYF
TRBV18 CASSPGGSTEAFF
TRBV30 CAWMGGVRSTGELFF
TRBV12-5 CASGLSVPDTQYF
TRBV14 CASSQGGRANYGYTF
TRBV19 CASRMGGAYEQYF
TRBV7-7 CASSPMDGTDTQYF
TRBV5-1 CASSLASIRGAAEAFF
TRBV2 CAVHPTGSSYEQYF
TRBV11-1 CASSFEGQETQYF
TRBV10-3 CAISGGTSQQPQHF
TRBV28 CASSLGTSGEQFF
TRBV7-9 CASSDRQGNNYGYTF
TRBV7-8 CASSLGPGLIGYTF